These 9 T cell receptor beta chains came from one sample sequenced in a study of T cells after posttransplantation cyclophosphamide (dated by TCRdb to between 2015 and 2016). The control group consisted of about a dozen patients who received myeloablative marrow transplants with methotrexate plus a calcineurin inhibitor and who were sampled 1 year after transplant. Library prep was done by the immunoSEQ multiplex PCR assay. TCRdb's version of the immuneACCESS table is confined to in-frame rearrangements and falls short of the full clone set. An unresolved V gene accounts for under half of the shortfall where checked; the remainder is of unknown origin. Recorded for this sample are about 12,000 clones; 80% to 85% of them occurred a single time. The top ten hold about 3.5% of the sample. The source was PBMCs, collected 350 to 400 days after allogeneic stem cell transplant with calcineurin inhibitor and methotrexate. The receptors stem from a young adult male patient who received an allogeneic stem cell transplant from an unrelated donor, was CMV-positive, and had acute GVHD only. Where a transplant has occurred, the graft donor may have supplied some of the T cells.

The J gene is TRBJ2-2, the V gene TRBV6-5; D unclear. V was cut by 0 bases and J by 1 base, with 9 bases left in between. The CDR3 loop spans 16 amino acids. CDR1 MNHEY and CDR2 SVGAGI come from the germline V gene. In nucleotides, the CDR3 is TGTGCCAGCAGTTACTCGAAATCTAAGAACACCGGGGAGCTGTTTTTT. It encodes CASSYSKSKNTGELFF.

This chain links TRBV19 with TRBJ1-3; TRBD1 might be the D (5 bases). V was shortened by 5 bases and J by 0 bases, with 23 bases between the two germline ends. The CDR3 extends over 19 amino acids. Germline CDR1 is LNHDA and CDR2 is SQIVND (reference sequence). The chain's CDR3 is CASSSIPRDSLYSGNTIYF. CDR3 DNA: TGTGCCAGTAGTTCTATCCCCCGAGACAGCCTCTACTCTGGAAACACCATATATTTT.

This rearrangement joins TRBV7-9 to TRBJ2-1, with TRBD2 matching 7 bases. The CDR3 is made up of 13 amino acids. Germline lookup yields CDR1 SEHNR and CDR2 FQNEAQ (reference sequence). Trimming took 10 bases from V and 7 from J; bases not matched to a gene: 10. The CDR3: CATHGGGPNEQFF. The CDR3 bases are TGTGCCACGCACGGGGGAGGGCCGAATGAGCAGTTCTTC.

The CDR3 nucleotides read TGTGCCAGCAGCTTGGGAGACAGAGCAGGGCAGTACTTC. Protein: CASSLGDRAGQYF. This chain connects TRBV5-6 to TRBJ2-7; D is perhaps TRBD1 (5 bases). V was trimmed by 0 bases and J by 9 bases, leaving 13 bases between them. The CDR3 is 13 residues long. Germline V CDR1 and CDR2: SGHDT, YYEEEE.

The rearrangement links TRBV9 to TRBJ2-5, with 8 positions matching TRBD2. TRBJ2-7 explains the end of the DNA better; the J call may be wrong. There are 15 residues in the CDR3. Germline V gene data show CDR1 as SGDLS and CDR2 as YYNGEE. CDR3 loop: CASSVGDSGVYEQYF. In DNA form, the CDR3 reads TGTGCCAGCAGCGTAGGGGATAGCGGGGTCTACGAGCAGTACTTC.

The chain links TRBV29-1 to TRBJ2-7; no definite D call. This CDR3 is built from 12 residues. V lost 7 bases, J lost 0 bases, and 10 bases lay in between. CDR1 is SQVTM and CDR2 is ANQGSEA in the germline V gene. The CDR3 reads CSAGELSYEQYF. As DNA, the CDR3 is TGCAGCGCTGGAGAACTCTCCTACGAGCAGTACTTC.

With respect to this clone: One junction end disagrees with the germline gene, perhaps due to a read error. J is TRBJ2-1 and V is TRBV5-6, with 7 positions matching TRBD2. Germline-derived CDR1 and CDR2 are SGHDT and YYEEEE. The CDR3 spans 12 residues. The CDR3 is CASSLSTSRGVF. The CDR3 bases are TGTGCCAGCAGCTTGTCCACAAGCCGGGGGGTCTTC.

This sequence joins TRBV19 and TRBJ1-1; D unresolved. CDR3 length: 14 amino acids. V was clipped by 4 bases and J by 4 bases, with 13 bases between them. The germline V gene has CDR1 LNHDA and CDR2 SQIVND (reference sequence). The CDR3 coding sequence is TGTGCCAGTAGTACGGGGAGGGCGGGCACTGAAGCTTTCTTT. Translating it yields CASSTGRAGTEAFF.

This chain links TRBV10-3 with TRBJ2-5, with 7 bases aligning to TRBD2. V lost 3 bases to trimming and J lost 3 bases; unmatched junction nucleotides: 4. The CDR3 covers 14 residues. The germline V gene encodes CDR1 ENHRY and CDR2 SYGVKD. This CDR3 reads CAISDSGLKETQYF. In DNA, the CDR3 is TGTGCCATCAGTGACTCGGGACTAAAAGAGACCCAGTACTTC.